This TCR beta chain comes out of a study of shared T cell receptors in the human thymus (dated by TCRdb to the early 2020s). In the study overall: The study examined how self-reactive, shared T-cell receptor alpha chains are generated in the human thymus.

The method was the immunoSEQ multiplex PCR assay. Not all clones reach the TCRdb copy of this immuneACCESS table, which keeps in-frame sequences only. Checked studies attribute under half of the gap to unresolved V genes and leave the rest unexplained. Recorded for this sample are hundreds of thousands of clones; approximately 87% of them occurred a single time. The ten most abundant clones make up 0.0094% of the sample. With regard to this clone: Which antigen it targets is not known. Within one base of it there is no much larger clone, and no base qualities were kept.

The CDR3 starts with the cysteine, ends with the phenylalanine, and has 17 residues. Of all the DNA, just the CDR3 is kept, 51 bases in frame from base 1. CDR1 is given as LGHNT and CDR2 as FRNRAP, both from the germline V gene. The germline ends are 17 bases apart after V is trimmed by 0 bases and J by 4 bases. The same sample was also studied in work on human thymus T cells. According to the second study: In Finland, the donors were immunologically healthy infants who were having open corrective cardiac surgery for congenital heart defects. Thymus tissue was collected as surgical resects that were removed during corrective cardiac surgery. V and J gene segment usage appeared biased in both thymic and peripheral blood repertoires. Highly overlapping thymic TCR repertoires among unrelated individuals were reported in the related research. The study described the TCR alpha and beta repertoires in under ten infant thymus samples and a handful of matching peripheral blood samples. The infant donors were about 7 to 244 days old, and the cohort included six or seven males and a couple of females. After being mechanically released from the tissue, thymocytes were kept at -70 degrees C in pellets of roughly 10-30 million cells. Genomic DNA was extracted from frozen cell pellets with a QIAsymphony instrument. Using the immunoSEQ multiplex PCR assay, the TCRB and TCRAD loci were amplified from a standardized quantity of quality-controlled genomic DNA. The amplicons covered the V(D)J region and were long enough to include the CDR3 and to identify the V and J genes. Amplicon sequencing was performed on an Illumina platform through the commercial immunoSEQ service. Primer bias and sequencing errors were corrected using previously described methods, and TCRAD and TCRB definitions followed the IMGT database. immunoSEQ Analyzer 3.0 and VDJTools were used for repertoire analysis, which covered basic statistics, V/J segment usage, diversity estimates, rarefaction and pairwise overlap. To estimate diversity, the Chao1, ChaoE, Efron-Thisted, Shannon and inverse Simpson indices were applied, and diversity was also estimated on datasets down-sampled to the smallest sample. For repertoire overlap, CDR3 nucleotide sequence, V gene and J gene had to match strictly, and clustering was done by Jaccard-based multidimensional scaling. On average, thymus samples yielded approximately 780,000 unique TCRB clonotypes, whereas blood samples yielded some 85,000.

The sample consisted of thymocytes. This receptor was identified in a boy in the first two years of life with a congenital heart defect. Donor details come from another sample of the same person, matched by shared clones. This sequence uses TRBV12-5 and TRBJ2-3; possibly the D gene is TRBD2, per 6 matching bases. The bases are TGTGCTAGTGGTTTGGTACTATCGGGAGAGAGGGCAGATACGCAGTATTTT. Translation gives CASGLVLSGERADTQYF.